These 10 T cell receptor beta chains came from one sample sequenced in a study of blood T cell repertoires in COVID-19. Repertoires were generated with immunoSEQ multiplex PCR, while TCRdb's copy carries only in-frame clones and drops some. The sample holds over 70,000 clones, more than 60% seen once. The sample was peripheral blood. The receptors were gathered from a human donor in a cohort sampled during active COVID-19.

This clone was seen only a few times. The V and J genes are TRBV29-1 and TRBJ2-1; 7 nucleotides align to TRBD2. The CDR3 extends over 16 amino acids. Germline V gene sequence: CDR1 SQVTM, CDR2 ANQGSEA. Trimming cost V 3 bases and J 0 bases; bases outside gene matches: 8. CDR3 DNA sequence: TGCAGCGTTGATTTTTGGGGCGGGAGCTCCTACAATGAGCAGTTCTTC. Residues: CSVDFWGGSSYNEQFF.

J is TRBJ2-1 and V is TRBV6-5; D is perhaps TRBD2 (7 bases). The V gene lost 5 bases and the J gene lost 3 bases, with 11 bases spanning the gap. This CDR3 is built from 14 residues. The germline V gene encodes CDR1 MNHEY and CDR2 SVGAGI. As DNA, the CDR3 is TGTGCCAGCAGTAGGGGGGGCAGCTACAATGAGCAGTTCTTC. This sequence encodes CASSRGGSYNEQFF.

The chain recombines TRBV18 with TRBJ2-1; D is possibly TRBD2 (6 bases). CDR1 is KGHSH, CDR2 LQKENI, per germline. V was shortened by 3 bases and J by 0 bases, with 9 bases between the two germline ends. The CDR3 loop spans 15 amino acids. The CDR3 here is CASSPWGDSYNEQFF. DNA of the CDR3: TGTGCCAGCTCACCTTGGGGGGACTCCTACAATGAGCAGTTCTTC. Full variable domain (remainder filled in from reference TRBV18 and TRBJ2-1): NAGVMQNPRHLVRRRGQEARLRCSPMKGHSHVYWYRQLPEEGLKFMVYLQKENIIDESGMPKERFSAEFPKEGPSILRIQQVVRGDSAAYFCASSPWGDSYNEQFFGPGTRLTVL.

V and J are TRBV7-3 and TRBJ2-1, with 11 bases matching TRBD2. This CDR3 has 16 amino acids. With 1 base clipped from V and 2 bases from J, the junction kept 1 base outside the gene matches. Germline CDR1 SGHTA, CDR2 FQGTGA. The CDR3 bases are TGTGCCAGCAGCTTAAATAGCGGGAGGGCCTACAATGAGCAGTTCTTC. It encodes CASSLNSGRAYNEQFF.

The chain combines TRBV7-3 with TRBJ2-5, with 7 bases identical to TRBD2. CDR3 length: 14 amino acids. The trim removed 3 bases at V and 5 bases at J, leaving 6 bases unmatched. Germline CDR1 is SGHTA and CDR2 is FQGTGA. The CDR3 loop reads CASSLGGEEETQYF. As DNA, the CDR3 is TGTGCCAGCAGCTTGGGAGGGGAAGAGGAGACCCAGTACTTC.

The rearrangement links TRBV27 to TRBJ2-7; 9 bases are shared with TRBD1. V lost 6 bases and J lost 4; bases outside the gene matches: 4. This CDR3 contains 13 residues. Germline V gene lookup returns CDR1 MNHEY and CDR2 SMNVEV (reference sequence). The CDR3 DNA sequence: TGTGCCAGCAGGGGACAGGGAAGGTACGAGCAGTACTTC. Its protein product is CASRGQGRYEQYF.

V gene TRBV4-3 combines with J gene TRBJ2-5; D is possibly TRBD2 (5 bases). This CDR3 is 15 amino acids long. V lost 1 base, J lost 4 bases, and 13 bases lay in between. CDR1 LGHNA and CDR2 YSLEER come from the germline V gene. The CDR3 here is CASSQVTDFLETQYF. Written as DNA, the CDR3 is TGCGCCAGCAGCCAAGTAACGGACTTCTTAGAGACCCAGTACTTC.

This chain uses TRBV5-1 with TRBJ1-3, with D hard to call. CDR1 and CDR2 from the germline V gene are SGHRS and YFSETQ. The CDR3 spans 14 residues. The V gene lost 4 bases and the J gene lost 2 bases, with 10 bases spanning the gap. Written as DNA, the CDR3 is TGCGCCAGCAGCGCGTTGGGAGCTGGAAACACCATATATTTT. Translated, it gives CASSALGAGNTIYF.

The V call is TRBV18, the J call TRBJ2-1; 9 bases fit TRBD1. CDR1 and CDR2 (germline): KGHSH, LQKENI. This CDR3 region has 17 residues. The trim removed 4 bases at V and 5 bases at J, leaving 12 bases unmatched. CDR3 DNA sequence: TGTGCCAGCTCACAAACCCCCGGGACAGGGCAGCACAATGAGCAGTTCTTC. As protein: CASSQTPGTGQHNEQFF.

V usage is TRBV15 and J usage is TRBJ2-5; TRBD2 aligns across 11 bases. The CDR3 loop spans 17 amino acids. Germline V gene lookup returns CDR1 LNHNV and CDR2 YYDKDF (reference sequence). Unmatched junction bases numbered 4, after V lost 0 bases and J lost 1 base. In DNA form, the CDR3 reads TGTGCCACCAGCAGAGATCACGGGACTAGCGGCCAAGAGACCCAGTACTTC. This gives the protein CATSRDHGTSGQETQYF.